This is a list of T cell receptor beta chains from one sample in a study of blood T cells in healthy people across ages. TCRdb reprocessed the 5' RACE reads via MiXCR and lists one record per CDR3 protein. The sample lists 1,300,000 or so distinct CDR3 sequences, roughly 64% occurring once. The sample was blood. These receptors were taken from a man younger than 35 in good health. Each CDR3 is given with its conserved first and last residue. A D gene is named only where the DNA matches it firmly. Only part of the rows carry a size: once, few, many, or a class if the clone is expanded.

TRBJ2-1,.,.,TRBV27,CASSPVGGAGNEQFF,TGTGCCAGCAGTCCCGTCGGCGGGGCGGGAAATGAGCAGTTCTTC
TRBJ1-6,few,.,TRBV6-6,CASSYWAGMGDNSPLHF,TGTGCCAGCAGTTACTGGGCCGGGATGGGGGATAATTCACCCCTCCACTTT
TRBJ2-7,.,.,TRBV11-2,CASSLENRVEQYF,TGTGCCAGCAGCTTAGAGAATAGGGTCGAGCAGTACTTC
TRBJ2-3,few,.,TRBV3-1,CASSLDSSSTDTQYF,TGTGCCAGCAGCCTGGACAGTTCTAGCACAGATACGCAGTATTTT
TRBJ2-5,few,.,TRBV27,CASSLSGALRQETQYF,TGTGCCAGCAGTTTATCGGGAGCTCTCCGACAAGAGACCCAGTACTTC
TRBJ2-5,.,TRBD2,TRBV7-2,CASSLVSGLAGGSVETQYF,TGTGCCAGCAGCTTAGTTTCTGGACTAGCGGGGGGGTCGGTGGAGACCCAGTACTTC
TRBJ2-2,few,TRBD2,TRBV20-1,CSARDERGGNTGELFF,TGCAGTGCTAGAGACGAGCGGGGGGGAAACACCGGGGAGCTGTTTTTT
TRBJ2-5,.,TRBD1,TRBV10-3,CAISVGRQGFFETQYF,TGTGCCATCAGTGTCGGCCGACAGGGTTTCTTTGAGACCCAGTACTTC
TRBJ1-6,.,.,TRBV7-8,CASSLRRVIFYNSPLHF,TGTGCCAGCAGCTTACGGAGAGTGATCTTTTATAATTCACCCCTCCACTTT
TRBJ2-7,.,.,TRBV5-1,CASSLVYRSASYEQYF,TGCGCCAGCAGCTTGGTTTACAGGTCGGCCTCCTACGAGCAGTACTTC
TRBJ1-4,.,TRBD1,TRBV11-2,CASSLTGETTNEKLFF,TGTGCCAGCAGCCTGACAGGGGAGACAACTAATGAAAAACTGTTTTTT
TRBJ1-3,.,.,TRBV2,CASSERGSAGNTIYF,TGTGCCAGCAGTGAACGGGGTAGTGCTGGAAACACCATATATTTT
TRBJ2-1,.,TRBD2,TRBV28,CASSSNSGGPYNEQFF,TGTGCCAGCAGTTCTAATAGCGGGGGACCCTACAATGAGCAGTTCTTC
TRBJ2-4,.,.,TRBV2,CASRGGLTKNIQYF,TGTGCCAGCAGGGGGGGACTGACCAAAAACATTCAGTACTTC
TRBJ2-7,.,.,TRBV13,CASSPPIGTPYEQYF,TGTGCCAGCAGCCCCCCAATCGGTACACCCTACGAGCAGTACTTC
TRBJ2-7,.,.,TRBV10-3,CAIRALSSYEQYF,TGTGCCATCAGGGCGCTCAGCTCCTACGAGCAGTACTTC
TRBJ1-5,.,.,TRBV6-1,CASTRSGLGNQPQHF,TGTGCCAGCACAAGGTCGGGGCTAGGCAATCAGCCCCAGCATTTT
TRBJ1-2,.,TRBD1,TRBV4-2,CASSQDRGQNYGYTF,TGTGCCAGCAGCCAAGACAGGGGGCAAAACTATGGCTACACCTTC
TRBJ1-5,.,TRBD1,TRBV6-5,CASSGLGQGSNQPQHF,TGTGCCAGCAGTGGACTCGGACAGGGGAGCAATCAGCCCCAGCATTTT
TRBJ2-3,.,.,TRBV29-1,CSVEGGQGHSGTQYF,TGCAGCGTTGAAGGGGGCCAGGGACACTCAGGTACGCAGTATTTT
TRBJ2-7,.,.,TRBV6-5,CASSFSAEGWHEQYF,TGTGCCAGCAGTTTTTCCGCGGAGGGTTGGCACGAGCAGTACTTC
TRBJ1-3,few,.,TRBV3-1,CASSRGLSGNTIYF,TGTGCCAGCAGCCGCGGACTCTCTGGAAACACCATATATTTT
TRBJ2-7,.,.,TRBV6-5,CASSSIPGYEQYF,TGTGCCAGCAGTTCAATACCCGGCTACGAGCAGTACTTC
TRBJ1-2,.,TRBD1,TRBV11-2,CASSPSPPDRDRDGYTF,TGTGCCAGCAGCCCCTCCCCCCCTGACAGGGATCGGGATGGCTACACCTTC
TRBJ2-3,few,.,TRBV6-5,CASSYSQRDTQYF,TGTGCCAGCAGTTACTCGCAGCGGGATACGCAGTATTTT
TRBJ2-3,.,.,TRBV9,CASSVARVDTQYF,TGTGCCAGCAGCGTAGCGAGGGTAGATACGCAGTATTTT